This TCR beta chain was recovered during a study of tumor-infiltrating lymphocytes in localized non-small cell lung cancer. The wider study: From each patient, both tumor and uninvolved lung, non-adjacent to tumor, were sampled. Broader study findings: Different pieces of the same tissue were used for each assay.

Measured with immunoSEQ multiplex PCR; TCRdb has only the in-frame clones, and not every one. Of approximately 9,500 clones listed, about 75% were seen once; the top ten hold about 20%. CDR1 is LNHNV, CDR2 YYDKDF, per germline (reference sequence). The CDR3 runs to 14 residues. V lost 1 base to trimming and J lost 4 bases, with 10 bases between them. To note about this clone: Antigen: not known.

The V and J genes are TRBV15 and TRBJ2-5, with D perhaps TRBD2 (6 bases). Specimen: uninvolved lung tissue not adjacent to the tumor. The receptor was derived from a human donor with non-small cell lung cancer. In nucleotides, the CDR3 is TGTGCCACCAGCAGAGGAGGGACTGGAGAGACCCAGTACTTC. Its protein is CATSRGGTGETQYF.